This TCR beta chain was recorded in a study of blood T cell repertoires in COVID-19. Germline CDR1 and CDR2: MDHEN and SYDVKM. V gave up 6 bases and J gave up 0 bases, with 9 bases separating them. The CDR3 is made up of 14 amino acids. The table came from immunoSEQ multiplex PCR; TCRdb's copy has only in-frame clones and leaves some out. The sample contains about 190,000 clones, 65% to 85% of which appear only once. This rearrangement joins TRBV28 to TRBJ1-3, with D maybe TRBD1 (5 bases). The sample taken for sequencing was peripheral blood. The TCR was taken from a man aged 50 to 60 with active or convalescent COVID-19. The CDR3, as DNA: TGTGCCAGCAGAAGGGGCGACTCTGGAAACACCATATATTTT. Its protein product is CASRRGDSGNTIYF.